This T cell receptor beta chain was recorded in a study of identical twins. This CDR3 contains 17 residues. Germline V lookup: CDR1 KGHDR, CDR2 SFDVKD. V shed 3 bases, J shed 4 bases, and the junction held 11 bases outside the gene matches. For this clonotype: Its antigen is unknown.

Study results and caveats: The conclusions drew on cross-sectional statistical analysis instead of tracking the same donors. Excess low generation probability was seen in twin-shared out-of-frame alpha sequences. Partly confounded zero-insertion analyses could result from invariant MAIT and iNKT cells.

Template switching (which added a universal primer site) was used, and cDNA carried unique molecular identifiers. A single record per CDR3 protein comes from TCRdb applying MiXCR to the 5' RACE reads. The sample contains about 430,000 distinct CDR3 sequences, approximately 18% of which appear only once. This clonotype was sampled from a man between 45 and 60 years old in good health. V is TRBV24-1 and J is TRBJ2-1; 7 bases line up with TRBD1. Sequencing input: naive T cells sorted from blood. CDR3 sequence reads: CATSDGGSGQVYNEQFF. The CDR3 DNA sequence: TGTGCCACCAGTGATGGGGGAAGCGGACAGGTGTACAATGAGCAGTTCTTC.